The entry that follows covers one TCR beta chain sequence. The data stem from a study of blood T cell repertoires in COVID-19. The CDR3 is 16 residues long. TCRdb keeps only in-frame clones here, not all; method: immunoSEQ multiplex PCR. In the table there are a few hundred thousand clones, around 87% of which are singletons. Donors in Cohort 3 counted as recovered after two negative PCRs, clearance, or symptom resolution. Source material: PBMCs or T cells enriched from blood (not recorded which). The TCR was taken from a woman aged 40-49 years who had recovered from COVID-19. The V call is TRBV21-1, the J call TRBJ1-1; the table assigns TRBD1, which was not confirmed against the DNA. TRBV21-1 constitutes a pseudogene. The CDR3 DNA reads TGTGCCCGCAGGAAGGACAGGGGGGGAAGGGACACTGAAGCTTTCTTT. The encoded protein is CARRKDRGGRDTEAFF.